The source of this T cell receptor beta chain is a study of spatial heterogeneity in lung cancer. Study details: Two to three years after resection was the median timing of the follow-up PBMC samples, which were sequenced when available. Beta-chain sequences consistently outnumbered alpha-chain sequences in detection.

As for time point: blood at routine non-recurrence follow-up after resection. Whole RNA came from tumor, nontumor lung or frozen PBMC and was sequenced without being sorted. In its sample, this clonotype was seen a few times. Every TCR cDNA molecule bore its own unique molecular identifier. TCRdb recomputed calls from the 5' RACE reads with MiXCR, one row per CDR3 protein. Here the sample spans more than 25,000 distinct CDR3 sequences, about 5.6% being singletons. Germline assignment: CDR1 SQVTM and CDR2 ANQGSEA. This CDR3 is 15 amino acids long. V dropped 5 bases and J dropped 2; count of bases not matched to a gene: 9.

This sequence originates from a male donor with early-stage non-small cell lung cancer. The sample consisted of PBMCs, taken at follow-up. The rearrangement links TRBV29-1 to TRBJ2-7; 10 nucleotides line up with TRBD1. The CDR3 loop reads CSVLSGTGAPYEQYF. As DNA, the CDR3 is TGCAGCGTTCTGAGCGGGACAGGGGCGCCCTACGAGCAGTACTTC.